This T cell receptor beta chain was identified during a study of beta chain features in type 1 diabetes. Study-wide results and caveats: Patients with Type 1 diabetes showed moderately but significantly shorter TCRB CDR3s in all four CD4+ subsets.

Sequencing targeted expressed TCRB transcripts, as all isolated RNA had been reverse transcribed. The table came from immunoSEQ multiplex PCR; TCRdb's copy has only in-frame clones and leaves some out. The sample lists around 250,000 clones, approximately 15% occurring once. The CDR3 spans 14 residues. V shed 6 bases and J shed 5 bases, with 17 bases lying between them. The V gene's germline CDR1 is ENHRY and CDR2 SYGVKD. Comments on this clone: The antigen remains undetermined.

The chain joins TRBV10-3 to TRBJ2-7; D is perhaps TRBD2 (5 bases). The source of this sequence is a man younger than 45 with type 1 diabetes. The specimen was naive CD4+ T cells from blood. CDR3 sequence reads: CAISKDSYGHEQYF. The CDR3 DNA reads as TGTGCCATCAGCAAGGACTCGTATGGCCACGAGCAGTACTTC.